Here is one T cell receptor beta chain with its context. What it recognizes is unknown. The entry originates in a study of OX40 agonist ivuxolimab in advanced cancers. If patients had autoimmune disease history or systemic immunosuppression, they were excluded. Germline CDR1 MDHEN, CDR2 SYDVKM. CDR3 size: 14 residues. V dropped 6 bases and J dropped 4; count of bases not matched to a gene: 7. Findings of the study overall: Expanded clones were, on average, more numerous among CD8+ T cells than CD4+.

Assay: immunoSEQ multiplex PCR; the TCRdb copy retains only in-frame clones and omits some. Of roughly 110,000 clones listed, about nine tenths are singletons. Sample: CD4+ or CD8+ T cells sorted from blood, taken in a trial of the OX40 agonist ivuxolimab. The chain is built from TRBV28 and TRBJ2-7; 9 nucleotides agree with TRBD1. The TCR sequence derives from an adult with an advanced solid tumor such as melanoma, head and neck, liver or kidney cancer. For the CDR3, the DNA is TGTGCCAGCAGCACCGGGACAGGGTTTTACGAGCAGTACTTC. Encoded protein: CASSTGTGFYEQYF.